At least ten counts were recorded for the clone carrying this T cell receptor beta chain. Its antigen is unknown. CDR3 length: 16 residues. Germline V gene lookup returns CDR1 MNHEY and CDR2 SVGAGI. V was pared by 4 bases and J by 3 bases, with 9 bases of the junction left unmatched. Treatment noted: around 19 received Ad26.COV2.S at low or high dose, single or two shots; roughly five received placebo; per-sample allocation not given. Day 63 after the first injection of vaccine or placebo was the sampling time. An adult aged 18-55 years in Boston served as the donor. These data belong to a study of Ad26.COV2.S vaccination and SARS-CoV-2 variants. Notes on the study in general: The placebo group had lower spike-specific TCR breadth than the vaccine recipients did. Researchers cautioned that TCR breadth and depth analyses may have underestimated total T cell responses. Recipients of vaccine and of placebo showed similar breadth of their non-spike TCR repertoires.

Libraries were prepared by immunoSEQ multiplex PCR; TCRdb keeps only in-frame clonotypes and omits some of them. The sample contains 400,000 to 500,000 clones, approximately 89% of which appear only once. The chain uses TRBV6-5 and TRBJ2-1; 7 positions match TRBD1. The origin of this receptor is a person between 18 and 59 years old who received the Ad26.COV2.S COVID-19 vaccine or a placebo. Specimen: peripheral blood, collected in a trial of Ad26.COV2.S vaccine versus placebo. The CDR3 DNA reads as TGTGCCAGCAGTTCCGTCCCAGGGGGAATCTACAATGAGCAGTTCTTC. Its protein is CASSSVPGGIYNEQFF.